This T cell receptor (beta chain) was identified in a study of shared clonotypes between healthy human individuals. In germline, CDR1 is SGDLS, CDR2 YYNGEE. With 0 bases clipped from V and 6 bases from J, the junction kept 4 bases outside the gene matches. The CDR3 has 15 amino acids. The authors loaded roughly 200 ng DNA, roughly 27,000 T cell genomes, into sorted-subset replicate PCRs. Sequenced by immunoSEQ multiplex PCR; TCRdb stores in-frame clones only, minus some. In the table there are 2 million to 2.5 million clones, over 85% of which are singletons. The sequenced sample consisted of naive CD4+ T cells from PBMCs. The subset: CD45RA+ positively selected. The chain links TRBV9 to TRBJ2-1; 9 bases map to TRBD2. The TCR originated in a man younger than 30 in good health. Some clones in this sample may be carry-over from other donors' samples. This chain's CDR3 is CASSVAGGLANEQFF. The CDR3 DNA follows: TGTGCCAGCAGCGTAGCTGGGGGACTAGCCAATGAGCAGTTCTTC.